This TCR beta chain was identified during a study of beta chain features in type 1 diabetes. At the level of the study: The study found patients and healthy donors alike in age, gender and cell yields.

V was clipped by 0 bases and J by 3 bases, with 6 bases between them. Germline V gene sequence: CDR1 SGHVS, CDR2 FNYEAQ. CDR3 length equals 13 residues. Details on this clone: Its specificity is not known.

cDNA synthesis used the whole RNA isolate, giving expressed TCRB sequences. For naive, central memory and regulatory T cell samples, reads averaged about 3.5 million. The assay was immunoSEQ multiplex PCR, and TCRdb's table has in-frame clones only and misses some. This table has 450,000 to 600,000 clones, around 28% appearing once. Study results and caveats: TCRB CDR3s were moderately but significantly shorter in Type 1 diabetes patients in all four CD4+ subsets.

Based on CD45RO/CCR7/CD25/CD127/CD95/CD27, CD4+ regulatory, stem cell-like memory, naive and central memory cells were sorted. The source is a man between 18 and 29 years old in good health. What was sequenced was naive CD4+ T cells from blood. The chain has TRBV7-6 and TRBJ2-7, with D hard to call. The CDR3 coding sequence is TGTGCCAGCAGCTTAGCTCGCAACTACGAGCAGTACTTC. Its translation: CASSLARNYEQYF.